The clone carrying this T cell receptor (beta chain) was recorded a few times. Each CDR3 protein is one row after TCRdb ran MiXCR on the RT-PCR reads. The sample has about 960,000 distinct CDR3 sequences; under 20% are singletons. The source of the sample is a study of patients and donors after allogeneic stem cell transplantation. Germline V CDR1 and CDR2: MGHRA, YSYEKL. The CDR3 length is 17 residues. V was pared by 0 bases and J by 2 bases, with 16 bases between. The source of this sequence is a human donor who was either an allogeneic HSCT recipient or a stem cell or donor lymphocyte infusion donor (not recorded which). It is not recorded whose cells these are; they may come from a transplant donor. The chain uses TRBV4-1 and TRBJ2-5, with D possibly being TRBD1 (5 bases). The specimen sequenced was blood, either unsorted or a sorted T cell fraction (not recorded which). CDR3 DNA sequence: TGCGCCAGCAGCCAAGATTGGCGTGGACACTCTCAAGAGACCCAGTACTTC. Translation: CASSQDWRGHSQETQYF.